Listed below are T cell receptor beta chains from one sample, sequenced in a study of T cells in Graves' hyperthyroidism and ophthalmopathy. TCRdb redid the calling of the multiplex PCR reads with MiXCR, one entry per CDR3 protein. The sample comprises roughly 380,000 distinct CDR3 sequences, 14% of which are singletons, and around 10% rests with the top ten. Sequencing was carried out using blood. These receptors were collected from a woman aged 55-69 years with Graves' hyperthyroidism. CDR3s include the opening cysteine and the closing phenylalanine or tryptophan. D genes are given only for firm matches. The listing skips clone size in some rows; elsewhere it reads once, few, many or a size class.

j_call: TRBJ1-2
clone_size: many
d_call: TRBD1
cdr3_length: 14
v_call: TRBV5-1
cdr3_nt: TGCGCCAGCACCTCGGACAGGGGGTTGGATGGCTACACCTTC
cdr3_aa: CASTSDRGLDGYTF

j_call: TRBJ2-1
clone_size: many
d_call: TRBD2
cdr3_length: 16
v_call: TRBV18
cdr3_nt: TGTGCCAGCTCTCCTAGGGTGAGCGGGGGTTACAATGAGCAGTTCTTC
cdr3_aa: CASSPRVSGGYNEQFF

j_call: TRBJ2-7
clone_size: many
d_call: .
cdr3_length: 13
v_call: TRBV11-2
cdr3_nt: TGTGCCAGCAGCTTATCAGCCCAGGGGGAGCAGTACTTC
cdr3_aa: CASSLSAQGEQYF

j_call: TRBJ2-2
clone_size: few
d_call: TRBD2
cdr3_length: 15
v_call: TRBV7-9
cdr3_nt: TGTGCCAGCAGCCGCCGGGGACTAGCGGGCGGGGAGCTGTTTTTT
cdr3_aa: CASSRRGLAGGELFF

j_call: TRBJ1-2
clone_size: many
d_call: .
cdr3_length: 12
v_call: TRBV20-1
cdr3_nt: TGCAGTGCTAGTGGGGGGGCCAGTGGCTACACCTTC
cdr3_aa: CSASGGASGYTF

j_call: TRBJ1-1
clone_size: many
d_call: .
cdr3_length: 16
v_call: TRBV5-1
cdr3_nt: TGCGCCAGCAGCTACTATCCAGGGGCGATGAACACTGAAGCTTTCTTT
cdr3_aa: CASSYYPGAMNTEAFF

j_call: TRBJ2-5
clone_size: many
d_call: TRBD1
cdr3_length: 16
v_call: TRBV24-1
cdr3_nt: TGTGCCACCAGTGACCGTGCCGGGACAGGTATTGGGATCCAGTACTTC
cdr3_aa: CATSDRAGTGIGIQYF

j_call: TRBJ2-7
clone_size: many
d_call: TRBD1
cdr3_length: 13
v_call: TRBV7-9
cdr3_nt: TGTGCCAGCAGCAAACAGGGGGCGAACGAGCAGTACTTC
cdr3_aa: CASSKQGANEQYF

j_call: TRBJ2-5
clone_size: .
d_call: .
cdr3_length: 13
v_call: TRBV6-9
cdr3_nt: TGTGCCAGCAGTTTGGTCAACCAAGAGACCCAGTACTTC
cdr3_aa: CASSLVNQETQYF

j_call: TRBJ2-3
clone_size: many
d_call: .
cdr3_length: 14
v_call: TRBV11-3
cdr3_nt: TGTGCCAGCAGCTTAGGGGCAGACACAGATACGCAGTATTTT
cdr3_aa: CASSLGADTDTQYF

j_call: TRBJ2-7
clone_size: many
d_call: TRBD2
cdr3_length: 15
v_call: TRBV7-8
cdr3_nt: TGTGCCAGCAGCTCGACCTGGACTAGCCGGAACGAGCAGTACTTC
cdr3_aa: CASSSTWTSRNEQYF

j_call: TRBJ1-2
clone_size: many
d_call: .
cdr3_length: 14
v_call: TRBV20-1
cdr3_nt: TGCAGTGCCCACGCCGGACTTGGCGTTGGAGGCTACACCTTC
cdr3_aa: CSAHAGLGVGGYTF

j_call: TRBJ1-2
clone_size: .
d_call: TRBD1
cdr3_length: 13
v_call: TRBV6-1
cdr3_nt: TGTGCCAGCGGCCCGGGACAGGGGAGCGGCTACACCTTC
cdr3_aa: CASGPGQGSGYTF

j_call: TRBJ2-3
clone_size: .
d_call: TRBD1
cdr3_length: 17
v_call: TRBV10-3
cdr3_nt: TGTGCCATCAGTGAGCCTTCGACAGGGGGAAGTGGAGATACGCAGTATTTT
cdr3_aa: CAISEPSTGGSGDTQYF

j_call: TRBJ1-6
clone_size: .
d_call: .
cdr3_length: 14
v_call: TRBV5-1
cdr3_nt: TGCGCCAGCAGTTACGGACAGACTAATTCACCCCTCCACTTT
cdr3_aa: CASSYGQTNSPLHF

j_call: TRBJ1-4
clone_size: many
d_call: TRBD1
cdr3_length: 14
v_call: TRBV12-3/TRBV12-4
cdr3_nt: TGTGCCAGCACCCAGGGGGCGCCTAATGAAAAACTGTTTTTT
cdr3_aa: CASTQGAPNEKLFF

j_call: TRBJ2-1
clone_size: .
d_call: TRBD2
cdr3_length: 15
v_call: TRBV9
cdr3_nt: TGTGCCAGCAGCGTTGGGACTAACGTCTACAATGAGCAGTTCTTC
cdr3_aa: CASSVGTNVYNEQFF

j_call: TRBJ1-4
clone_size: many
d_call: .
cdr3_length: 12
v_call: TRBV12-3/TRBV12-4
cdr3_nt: TGTGCCAGCAGTTCTCCGGCTGAAAAACTGTTTTTT
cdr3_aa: CASSSPAEKLFF

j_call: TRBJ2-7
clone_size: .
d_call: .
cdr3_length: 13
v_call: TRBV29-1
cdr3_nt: TGCAGCGTTGCCCGGGACCGAAACTACGAGCAGTACTTC
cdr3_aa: CSVARDRNYEQYF

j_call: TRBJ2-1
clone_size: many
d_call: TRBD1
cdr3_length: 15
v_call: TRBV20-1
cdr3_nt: TGCAGTGCTAGAGAGTCCGGGACAGGGATTTATGGGCAGTTCTTC
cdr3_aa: CSARESGTGIYGQFF

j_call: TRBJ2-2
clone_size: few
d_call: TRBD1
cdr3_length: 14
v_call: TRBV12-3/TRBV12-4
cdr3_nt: TGTGCCACAGAATTTGGACAGGGGGGCGGGGAGCTGTTTTTT
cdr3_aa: CATEFGQGGGELFF

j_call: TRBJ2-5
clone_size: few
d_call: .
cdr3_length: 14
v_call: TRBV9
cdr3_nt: TGTGCCAGCAGCGTATCCGGACAGAAAGAGACCCAGTACTTC
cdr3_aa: CASSVSGQKETQYF

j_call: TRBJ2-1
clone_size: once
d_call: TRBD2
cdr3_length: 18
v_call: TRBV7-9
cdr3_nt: TGTGCCAGCACCGTCCTAGCGGTCCACCAGAGCTCCTACAATGAGCAGTTCTTC
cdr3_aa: CASTVLAVHQSSYNEQFF

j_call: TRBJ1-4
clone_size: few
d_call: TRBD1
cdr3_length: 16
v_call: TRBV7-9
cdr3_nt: TGTGCCAGCAGGAGCCAGGGACAGGGGTCCAATGAAAAACTGTTTTTT
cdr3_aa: CASRSQGQGSNEKLFF

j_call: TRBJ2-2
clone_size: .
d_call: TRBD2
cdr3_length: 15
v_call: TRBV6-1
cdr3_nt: TGTGCCAGCAGGGAAACCGGGACTAGAGAATCATGTTTGTTTTTT
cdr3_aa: CASRETGTRESCLFF

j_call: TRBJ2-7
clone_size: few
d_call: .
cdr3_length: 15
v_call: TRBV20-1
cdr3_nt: TGCAGTGCTAGAGTAAGTGGGACTTCGACCTACGAGCAGTACTTC
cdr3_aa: CSARVSGTSTYEQYF

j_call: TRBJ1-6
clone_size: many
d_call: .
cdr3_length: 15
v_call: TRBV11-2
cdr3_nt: TGTGCCAGCAGCTTAGGTCTACAGGGTTACTCACCCCTCCACTTT
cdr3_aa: CASSLGLQGYSPLHF

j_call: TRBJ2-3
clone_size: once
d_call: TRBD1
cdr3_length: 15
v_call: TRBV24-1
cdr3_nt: TGTGCCACCAGTGACCGACAGGGGTGGTCAGATACGCAGTATTTT
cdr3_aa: CATSDRQGWSDTQYF

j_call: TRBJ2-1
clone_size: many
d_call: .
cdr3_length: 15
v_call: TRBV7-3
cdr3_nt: TGTGCCAGCAGCTTATGGAGGGAGAGCTACAATGAGCAGTTCTTC
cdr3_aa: CASSLWRESYNEQFF

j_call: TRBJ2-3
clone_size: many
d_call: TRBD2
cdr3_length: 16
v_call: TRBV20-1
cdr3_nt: TGCAGTGCCGCCGGCCCTACGGGAGGAGAAACAGATACGCAGTATTTT
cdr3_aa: CSAAGPTGGETDTQYF

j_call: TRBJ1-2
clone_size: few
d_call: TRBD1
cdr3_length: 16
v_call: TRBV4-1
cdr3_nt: TGCGCCAGCAGCCAAGGACCGGGACAGGGCTCCTATGGCTACACCTTC
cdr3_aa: CASSQGPGQGSYGYTF

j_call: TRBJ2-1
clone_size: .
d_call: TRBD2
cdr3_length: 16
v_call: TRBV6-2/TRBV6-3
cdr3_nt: TGTGCCAGCAGAAATCCGGGACTAGCGGGAGGAGGTGAGCAGTTCTTC
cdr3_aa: CASRNPGLAGGGEQFF

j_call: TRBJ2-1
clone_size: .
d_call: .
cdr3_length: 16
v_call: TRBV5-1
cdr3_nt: TGCGCCAGCAGCTTGCCGCGGACGGGCGGCTACAATGAGCAGTTCTTC
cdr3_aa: CASSLPRTGGYNEQFF